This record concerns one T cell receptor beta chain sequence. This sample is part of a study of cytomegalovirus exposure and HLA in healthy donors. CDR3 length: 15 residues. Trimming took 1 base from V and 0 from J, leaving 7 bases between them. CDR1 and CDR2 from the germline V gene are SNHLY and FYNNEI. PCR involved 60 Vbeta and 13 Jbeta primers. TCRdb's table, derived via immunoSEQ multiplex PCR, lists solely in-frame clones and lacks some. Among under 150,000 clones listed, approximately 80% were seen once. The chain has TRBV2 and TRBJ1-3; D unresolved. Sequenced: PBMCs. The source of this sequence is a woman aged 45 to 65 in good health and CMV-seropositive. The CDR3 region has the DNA TGTGCCAGCAGTGAAGTGAGACTCTCTGGAAACACCATATATTTT. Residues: CASSEVRLSGNTIYF.